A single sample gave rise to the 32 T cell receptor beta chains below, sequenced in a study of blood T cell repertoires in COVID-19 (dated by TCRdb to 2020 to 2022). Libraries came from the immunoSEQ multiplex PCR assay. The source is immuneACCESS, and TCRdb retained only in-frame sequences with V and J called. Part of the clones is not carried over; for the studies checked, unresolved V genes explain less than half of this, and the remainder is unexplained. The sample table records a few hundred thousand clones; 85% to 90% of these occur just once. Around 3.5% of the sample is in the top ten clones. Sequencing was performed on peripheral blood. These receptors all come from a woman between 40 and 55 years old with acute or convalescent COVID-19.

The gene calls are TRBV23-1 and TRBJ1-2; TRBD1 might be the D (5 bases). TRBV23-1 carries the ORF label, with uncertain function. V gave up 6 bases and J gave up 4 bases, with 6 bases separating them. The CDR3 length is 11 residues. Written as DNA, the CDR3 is TGCGCCAGCAGGCAGGGCTATGGCTACACCTTC. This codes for CASRQGYGYTF.

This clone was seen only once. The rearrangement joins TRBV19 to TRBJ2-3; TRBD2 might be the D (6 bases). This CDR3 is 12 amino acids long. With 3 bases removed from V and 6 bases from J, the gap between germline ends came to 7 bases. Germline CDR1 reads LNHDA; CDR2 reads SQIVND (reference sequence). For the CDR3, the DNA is TGTGCCAGTAGTATGGAGGGGGATACGCAGTATTTT. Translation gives CASSMEGDTQYF.

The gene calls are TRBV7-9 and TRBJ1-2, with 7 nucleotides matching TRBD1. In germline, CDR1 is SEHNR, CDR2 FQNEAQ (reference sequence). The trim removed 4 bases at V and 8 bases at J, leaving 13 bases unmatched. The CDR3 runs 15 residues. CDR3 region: CASSSPRGKQGGYTF. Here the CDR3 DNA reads TGTGCCAGCAGCTCCCCTCGGGGAAAACAGGGGGGCTACACCTTC.

CDR3 loop: CASRTGQGRSPLHF. In nucleotides, the CDR3 is TGTGCCAGCAGGACAGGACAGGGTCGATCACCCCTCCACTTT. The gene calls are TRBV2 and TRBJ1-6; TRBD1 aligns across 8 bases. The CDR3 consists of 14 residues. Germline V gene sequence: CDR1 SNHLY, CDR2 FYNNEI. V gave up 6 bases and J gave up 10 bases; unmatched junction bases: 8.

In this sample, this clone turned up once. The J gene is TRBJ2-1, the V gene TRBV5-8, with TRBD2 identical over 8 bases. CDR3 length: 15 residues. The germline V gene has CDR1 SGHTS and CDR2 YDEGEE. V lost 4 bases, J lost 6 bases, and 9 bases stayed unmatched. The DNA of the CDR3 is TGTGCCAGCAGCCGCGGGACTAGTACCGGCAATGAGCAGTTCTTC. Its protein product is CASSRGTSTGNEQFF.

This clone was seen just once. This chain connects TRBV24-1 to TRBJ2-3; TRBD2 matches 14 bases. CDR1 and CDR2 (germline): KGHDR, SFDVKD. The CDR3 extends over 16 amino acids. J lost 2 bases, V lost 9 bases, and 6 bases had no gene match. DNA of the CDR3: TGTGCCACCTCCGGGACTAGCGGGGGTTTCACAGATACGCAGTATTTT. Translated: CATSGTSGGFTDTQYF.

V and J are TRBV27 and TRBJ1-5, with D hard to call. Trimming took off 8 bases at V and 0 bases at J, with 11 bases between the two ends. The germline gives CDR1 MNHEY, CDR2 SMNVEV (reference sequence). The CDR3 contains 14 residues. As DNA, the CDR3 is TGTGCCAGCGACTACGGCTATAGCAATCAGCCCCAGCATTTT. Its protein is CASDYGYSNQPQHF.

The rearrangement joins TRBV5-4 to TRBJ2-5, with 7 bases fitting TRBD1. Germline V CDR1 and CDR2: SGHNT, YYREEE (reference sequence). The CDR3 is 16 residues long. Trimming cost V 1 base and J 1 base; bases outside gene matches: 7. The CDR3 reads CASSLTGAGLQETQYF. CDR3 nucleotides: TGTGCCAGCAGCTTGACAGGGGCCGGGCTCCAAGAGACCCAGTACTTC.

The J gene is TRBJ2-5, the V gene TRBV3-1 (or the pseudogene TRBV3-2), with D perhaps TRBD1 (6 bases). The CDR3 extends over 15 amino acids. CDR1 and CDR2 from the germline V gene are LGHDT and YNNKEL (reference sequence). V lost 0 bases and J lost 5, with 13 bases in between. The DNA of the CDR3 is TGTGCCAGCAGCCAAGAGGCAGGGGCAAGGGAGACCCAGTACTTC. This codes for CASSQEAGARETQYF.

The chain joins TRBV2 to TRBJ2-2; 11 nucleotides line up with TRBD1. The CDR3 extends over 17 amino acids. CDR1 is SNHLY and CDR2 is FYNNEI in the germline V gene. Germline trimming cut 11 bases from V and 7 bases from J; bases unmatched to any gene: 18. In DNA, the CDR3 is TGTGCCGCTGCTAGGACAGGGGGCGCCGATTGGGTCGGGGAGCTGTTTTTT. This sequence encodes CAAARTGGADWVGELFF.

As DNA, the CDR3 is TGTGCCAGCAGCAACCAAAGACTAGCGGGGGGGTACAATGAGCAGTTCTTC. Encoded protein: CASSNQRLAGGYNEQFF. This chain links TRBV7-8 with TRBJ2-1; 14 positions match TRBD2. This CDR3 has 17 amino acids. Germline trimming cut 5 bases from V and 4 bases from J; bases unmatched to any gene: 7. Germline CDR1 and CDR2: SGHVS and FQNEAQ.

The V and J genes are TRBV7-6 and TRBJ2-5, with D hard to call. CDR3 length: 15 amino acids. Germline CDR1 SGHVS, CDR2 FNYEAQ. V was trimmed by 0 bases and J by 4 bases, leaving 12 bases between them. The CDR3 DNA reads TGTGCCAGCAGCTTAGCTGGTAGCACCCCAGAGACCCAGTACTTC. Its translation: CASSLAGSTPETQYF.

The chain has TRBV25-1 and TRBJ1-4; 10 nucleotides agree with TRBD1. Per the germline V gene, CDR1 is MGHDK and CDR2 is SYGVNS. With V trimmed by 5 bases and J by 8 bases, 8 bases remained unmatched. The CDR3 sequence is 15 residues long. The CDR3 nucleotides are TGTGCCAGCAGTTCCCGGGACAGGGGATGGGAAAAACTGTTTTTT. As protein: CASSSRDRGWEKLFF.

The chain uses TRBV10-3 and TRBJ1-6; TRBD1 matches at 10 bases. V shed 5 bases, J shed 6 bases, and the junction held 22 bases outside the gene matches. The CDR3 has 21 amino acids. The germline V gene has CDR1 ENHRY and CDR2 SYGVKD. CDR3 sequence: CAISSGQGGSLTSGVNSPLHF. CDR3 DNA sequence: TGTGCCATCAGTTCCGGACAGGGGGGATCGCTAACTAGTGGGGTTAATTCACCCCTCCACTTT.

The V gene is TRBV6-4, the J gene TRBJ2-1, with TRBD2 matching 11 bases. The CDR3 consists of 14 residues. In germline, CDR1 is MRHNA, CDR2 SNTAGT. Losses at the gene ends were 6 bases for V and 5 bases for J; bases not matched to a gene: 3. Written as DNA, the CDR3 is TGTGCCAGCAGCCTAGCGGGGGGCAACAATGAGCAGTTCTTC. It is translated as CASSLAGGNNEQFF.

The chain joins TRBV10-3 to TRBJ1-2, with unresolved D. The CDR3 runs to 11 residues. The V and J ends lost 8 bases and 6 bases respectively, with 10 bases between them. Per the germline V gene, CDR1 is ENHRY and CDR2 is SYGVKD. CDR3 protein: CAIPEGHGYTF. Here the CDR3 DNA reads TGTGCCATCCCTGAGGGTCATGGCTACACCTTC.

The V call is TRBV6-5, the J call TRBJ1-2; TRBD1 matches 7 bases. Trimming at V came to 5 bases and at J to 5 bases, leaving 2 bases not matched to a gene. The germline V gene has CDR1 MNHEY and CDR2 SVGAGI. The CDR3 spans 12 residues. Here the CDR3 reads CASSPTGYGYTF. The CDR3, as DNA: TGTGCCAGCAGTCCGACAGGGTATGGCTACACCTTC.

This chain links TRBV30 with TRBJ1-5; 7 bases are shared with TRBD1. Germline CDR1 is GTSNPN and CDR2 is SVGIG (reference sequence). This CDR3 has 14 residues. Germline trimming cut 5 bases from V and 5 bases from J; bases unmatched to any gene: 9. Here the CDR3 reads CAWENKQGYQPQHF. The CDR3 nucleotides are TGTGCCTGGGAGAACAAACAGGGGTATCAGCCCCAGCATTTT. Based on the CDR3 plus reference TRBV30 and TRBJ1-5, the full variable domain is SQTIHQWPATLVQPVGSPLSLECTVEGTSNPNLYWYRQAAGRGLQLLFYSVGIGQISSEVPQNLSASRPQDRQFILSSKKLLLSDSGFYLCAWENKQGYQPQHFGDGTRLSIL.

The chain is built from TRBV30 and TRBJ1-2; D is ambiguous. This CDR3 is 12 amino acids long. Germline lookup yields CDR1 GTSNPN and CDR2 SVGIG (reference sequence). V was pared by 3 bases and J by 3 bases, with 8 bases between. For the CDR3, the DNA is TGTGCCTGGAGAAAGGAGGACTATGGCTACACCTTC. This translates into CAWRKEDYGYTF.

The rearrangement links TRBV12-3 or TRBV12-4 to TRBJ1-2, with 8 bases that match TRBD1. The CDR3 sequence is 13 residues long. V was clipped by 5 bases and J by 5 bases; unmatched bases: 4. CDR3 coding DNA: TGTGCCAGCAGTCCCAGGGGGCTGTATGGCTACACCTTC. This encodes CASSPRGLYGYTF.

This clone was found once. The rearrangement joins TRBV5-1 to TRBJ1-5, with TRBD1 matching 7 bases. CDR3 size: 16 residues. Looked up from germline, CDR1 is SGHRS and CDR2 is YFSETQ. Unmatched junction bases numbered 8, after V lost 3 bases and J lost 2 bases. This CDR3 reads CASSWDSPVGNQPQHF. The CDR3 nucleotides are TGCGCCAGCAGCTGGGACAGCCCGGTTGGCAATCAGCCCCAGCATTTT.

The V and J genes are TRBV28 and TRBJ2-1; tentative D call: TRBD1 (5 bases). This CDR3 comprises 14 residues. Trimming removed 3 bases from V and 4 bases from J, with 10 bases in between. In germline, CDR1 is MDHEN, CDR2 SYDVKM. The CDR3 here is CASSFDSLYNEQFF. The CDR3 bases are TGTGCCAGCAGTTTTGACAGCCTTTACAATGAGCAGTTCTTC. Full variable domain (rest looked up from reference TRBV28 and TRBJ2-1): DVKVTQSSRYLVKRTGEKVFLECVQDMDHENMFWYRQDPGLGLRLIYFSYDVKMKEKGDIPEGYSVSREKKERFSLILESASTNQTSMYLCASSFDSLYNEQFFGPGTRLTVL.

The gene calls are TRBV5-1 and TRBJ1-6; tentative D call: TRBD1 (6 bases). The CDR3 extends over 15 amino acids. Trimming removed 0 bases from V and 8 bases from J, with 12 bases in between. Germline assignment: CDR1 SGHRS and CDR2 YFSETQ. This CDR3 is CASSLAGGLYSPLHF. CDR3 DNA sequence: TGCGCCAGCAGCTTGGCGGGGGGCCTTTATTCACCCCTCCACTTT.

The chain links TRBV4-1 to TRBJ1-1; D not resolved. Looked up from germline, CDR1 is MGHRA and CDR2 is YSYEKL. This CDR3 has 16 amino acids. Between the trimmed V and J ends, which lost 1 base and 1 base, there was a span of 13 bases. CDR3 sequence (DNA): TGCGCCAGCAGCCAAGGGCCGCCCCCGGGGAACACTGAAGCTTTCTTT. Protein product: CASSQGPPPGNTEAFF.

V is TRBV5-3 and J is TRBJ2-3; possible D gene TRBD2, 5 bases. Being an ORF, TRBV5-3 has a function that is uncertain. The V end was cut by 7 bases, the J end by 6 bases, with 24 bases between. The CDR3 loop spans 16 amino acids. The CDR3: CARPASQRRGCDTQYF. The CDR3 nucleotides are TGTGCCAGACCAGCTTCCCAGCGTCGCGGGTGCGATACGCAGTATTTT.

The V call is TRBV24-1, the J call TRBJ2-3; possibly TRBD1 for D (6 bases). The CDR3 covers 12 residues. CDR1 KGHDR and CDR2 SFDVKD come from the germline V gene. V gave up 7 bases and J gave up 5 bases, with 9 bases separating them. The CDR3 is CATRDRLDTQYF. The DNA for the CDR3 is TGTGCCACCAGAGACAGGCTAGATACGCAGTATTTT.

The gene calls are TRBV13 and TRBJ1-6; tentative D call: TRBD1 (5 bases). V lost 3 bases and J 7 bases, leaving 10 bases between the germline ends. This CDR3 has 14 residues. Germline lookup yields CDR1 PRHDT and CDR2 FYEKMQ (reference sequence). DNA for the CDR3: TGTGCCAGCAGCTTCGGGGGGGGGAATTCACCCCTCCACTTT. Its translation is CASSFGGGNSPLHF.

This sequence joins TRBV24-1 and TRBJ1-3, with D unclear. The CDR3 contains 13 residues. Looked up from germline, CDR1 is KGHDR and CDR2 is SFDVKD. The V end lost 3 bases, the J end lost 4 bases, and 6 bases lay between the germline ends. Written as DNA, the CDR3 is TGTGCCACCAGTGATGGCCGAGGAAACACCATATATTTT. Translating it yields CATSDGRGNTIYF.

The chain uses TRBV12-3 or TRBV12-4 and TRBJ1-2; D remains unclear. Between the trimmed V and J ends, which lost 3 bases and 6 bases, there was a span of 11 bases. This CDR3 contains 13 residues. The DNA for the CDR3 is TGTGCCAGCAGTTTCACAAGGACTGATGGCTACACCTTC. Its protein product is CASSFTRTDGYTF.

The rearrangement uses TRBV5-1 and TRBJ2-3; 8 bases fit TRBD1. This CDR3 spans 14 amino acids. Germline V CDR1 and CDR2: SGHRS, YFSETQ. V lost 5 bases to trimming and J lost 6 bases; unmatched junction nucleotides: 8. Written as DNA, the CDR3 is TGCGCCAGCAGAATTGGACAGGGCGGGGATACGCAGTATTTT. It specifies CASRIGQGGDTQYF.

In nucleotides, the CDR3 is TGTGCCAGCAGTGACATAAAGGAGACTAGCTCTGGGGCCAACGTCCTGACTTTC. Translating it yields CASSDIKETSSGANVLTF. The chain uses TRBV6-4 and TRBJ2-6, with a tentative D call TRBD2 (6 bases). CDR3 length: 18 residues. Trimming removed 2 bases from V and 0 bases from J, with 14 bases in between. Germline V gene data show CDR1 as MRHNA and CDR2 as SNTAGT.

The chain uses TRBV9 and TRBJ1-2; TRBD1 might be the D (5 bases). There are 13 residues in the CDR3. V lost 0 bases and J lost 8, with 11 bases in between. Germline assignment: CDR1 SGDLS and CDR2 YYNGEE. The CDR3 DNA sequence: TGTGCCAGCAGCGTAGTGGGGCTCGGAGGCTACACCTTC. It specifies CASSVVGLGGYTF. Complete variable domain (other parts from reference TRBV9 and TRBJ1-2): DSGVTQTPKHLITATGQRVTLRCSPRSGDLSVYWYQQSLDQGLQFLIQYYNGEERAKGNILERFSAQQFPDLHSELNLSSLELGDSALYFCASSVVGLGGYTFGSGTRLTVV.